This T cell receptor (beta chain) is from a study of T cell responses to AZD1222 COVID-19 vaccine. Study-level results: The sample set comprised mostly white British donors with more females, and clonal diversity was possibly underestimated. Repertoire sampling occurred only after the peak T cell response.

A note on this clone: The antigen is unknown.

The germline CDR1 and CDR2 sequences are KGHSH and LQKENI. CDR3 length equals 15 residues. V shed 2 bases and J shed 0 bases, with 11 bases lying between them. Some clones are missing from TCRdb's copy, which holds only in-frame ones; the method was immunoSEQ multiplex PCR. The top ten clones hold roughly 4% of a sample with some 150,000 clones, approximately 88% of them seen once. The origin of this receptor is an adult who received the AZD1222 COVID-19 vaccine. The chain carries TRBV18 and TRBJ2-7; maybe TRBD2 (5 bases). Material: peripheral blood, obtained 28 days after the second AZD1222 dose. CDR3 DNA: TGTGCCAGCTCACCAGCGGGTGGTGGCTCCTACGAGCAGTACTTC. Its translation: CASSPAGGGSYEQYF.